Sequencing of this TCR beta chain was carried out in a study of T cells after yellow fever vaccination. Study summary: Low-cell-number fractions were prepared with SMART-Seq v4 Ultra Low Input.

The CDR3 covers 15 residues. V lost 5 bases to trimming and J lost 2 bases, with 15 bases between them. From germline, CDR1 is SEHNR and CDR2 FQNEAQ (reference sequence). Study conclusions and caveats: The booster saw the reappearance of most primary-vaccination clones (nearly 98% CD4, less than 90% CD8). The appearance of a small share of clonotypes in both CD4 and CD8 compartments was observed. Sorted memory subsets on day 0 showed almost all vaccine-responding clonotypes to be undetectable.

MiXCR, applied by TCRdb to the 5' RACE reads, yields one record per CDR3 protein. The table lists about 50,000 distinct CDR3 sequences, about 5.6% of them singletons. This clonotype was counted only a few times. Sequencing was performed on PBMCs, either bulk or a sorted T-cell subset (CD4+, CD8+, memory, or dextramer-sorted; not recorded which), taken on the day of the yellow fever booster vaccination. V is TRBV7-9 and J is TRBJ1-2; weak D call: TRBD1 (6 bases). The source of this sequence is a man younger than 35 who received the YFV17D yellow fever vaccine. CDR3 amino acids: CASSRPLQGNYGYTF. The CDR3 nucleotides read TGTGCCAGCAGCCGGCCCTTGCAGGGGAACTATGGCTACACCTTC.